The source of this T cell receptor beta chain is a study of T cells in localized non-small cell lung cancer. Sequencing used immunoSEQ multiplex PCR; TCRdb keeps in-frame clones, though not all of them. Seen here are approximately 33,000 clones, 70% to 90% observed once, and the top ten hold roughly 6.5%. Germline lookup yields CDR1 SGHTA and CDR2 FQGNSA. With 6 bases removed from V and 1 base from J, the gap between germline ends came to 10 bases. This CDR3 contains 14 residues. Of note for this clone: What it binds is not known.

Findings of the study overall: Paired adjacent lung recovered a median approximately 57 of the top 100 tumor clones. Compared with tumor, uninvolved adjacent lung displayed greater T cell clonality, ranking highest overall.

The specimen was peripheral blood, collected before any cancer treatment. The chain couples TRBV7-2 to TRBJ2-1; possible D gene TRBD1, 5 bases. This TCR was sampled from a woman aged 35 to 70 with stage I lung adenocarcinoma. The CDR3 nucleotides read TGTGCCAGCAGGCAGGGTGGGTCCTACAATGAGCAGTTCTTC. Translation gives CASRQGGSYNEQFF.